These 30 T cell receptor beta chains share one sample of origin, sequenced in a study of technical replicates of blood from four donors. Measured with immunoSEQ multiplex PCR; TCRdb has only the in-frame clones, and not every one. The table has about 83,000 clones, about 91% seen once; the top ten hold 0.27%. Input material: T cells isolated from PBMCs. These TCRs come from a human donor in good health.

This clone was observed a handful of times. The J gene is TRBJ1-1, the V gene TRBV7-9; tentatively, D is TRBD1 (6 bases). CDR1 is SEHNR and CDR2 is FQNEAQ in the germline V gene (reference sequence). The CDR3 runs 16 residues. Deletions cut 5 bases from V and 0 bases from J, with 16 bases between. CDR3 nucleotides: TGTGCCAGCAGCATAGGGGGAGGAGCTCTGAACACTGAAGCTTTCTTT. Translating it yields CASSIGGGALNTEAFF.

The chain uses TRBV11-2 and TRBJ2-2; 8 nucleotides match TRBD1. The CDR3 runs 15 residues. Germline CDR1 is SGHAT and CDR2 is FQNNGV. Trimming removed 4 bases from V and 1 base from J; junction bases left unmatched: 2. The CDR3 region has the DNA TGTGCCAGCAGCTCAGGACAGGGGAACACCGGGGAGCTGTTTTTT. It yields the protein CASSSGQGNTGELFF. Using reference TRBV11-2 and TRBJ2-2 for the parts outside the CDR3, the full variable domain is EAGVAQSPRYKIIEKRQSVAFWCNPISGHATLYWYQQILGQGPKLLIQFQNNGVVDDSQLPKDRFSAERLKGVDSTLKIQPAKLEDSAVYLCASSSGQGNTGELFFGEGSRLTVL.

The rearrangement joins TRBV30 to TRBJ1-6, with D unclear. This CDR3 has 13 residues. CDR1 is GTSNPN, CDR2 SVGIG, per germline (reference sequence). Trimming removed 2 bases from V and 11 bases from J, with 13 bases in between. The CDR3 loop reads CAWSMAAKAPLHF. CDR3 nucleotides: TGTGCCTGGAGTATGGCAGCGAAAGCACCCCTCCACTTT.

The chain is built from TRBV7-8 and TRBJ2-7, with 13 bases fitting TRBD2. This CDR3 has 15 residues. Germline lookup yields CDR1 SGHVS and CDR2 FQNEAQ. Trimming at V came to 5 bases and at J to 0 bases, leaving 1 base not matched to a gene. The CDR3 sequence: CASSRTSGSSYEQYF. CDR3 nucleotide sequence: TGTGCCAGCAGCAGGACTAGCGGGAGCTCCTACGAGCAGTACTTC.

The genes are TRBV5-1 and TRBJ2-3, with D maybe TRBD1 (6 bases). The CDR3 sequence is 11 residues long. Looked up from germline, CDR1 is SGHRS and CDR2 is YFSETQ. V lost 4 bases, J lost 8 bases, and 8 bases lay in between. The CDR3 bases are TGCGCCAGCAGCGAGGGGGTTACGCAGTATTTT. It encodes CASSEGVTQYF.

The rearrangement links TRBV27 to TRBJ2-1, with D possibly being TRBD2 (7 bases). CDR1 and CDR2 (germline): MNHEY, SMNVEV (reference sequence). V was trimmed by 3 bases and J by 1 base, leaving 13 bases between them. CDR3 length: 16 amino acids. CDR3: CASSFEGGLSYNEQFF. The CDR3 DNA sequence: TGTGCCAGCAGTTTTGAGGGGGGGCTTTCCTACAATGAGCAGTTCTTC.

The gene calls are TRBV4-1 and TRBJ1-1, with TRBD1 matching over 7 bases. CDR3 length: 15 residues. V trimming: 4 bases; J trimming: 3 bases; junction bases outside the gene matches: 8. Germline CDR1 reads MGHRA; CDR2 reads YSYEKL. CDR3 nucleotides: TGCGCCAGCAGCCTAATAGGGGGCTTGGACACTGAAGCTTTCTTT. It is translated as CASSLIGGLDTEAFF.

V and J are TRBV28 and TRBJ1-1; no reliable D call. CDR1 is MDHEN, CDR2 SYDVKM, per germline. This CDR3 has 14 residues. Trimming cost V 2 bases and J 1 base, with 8 bases left between them. The CDR3 here is CASSLGRQNTEAFF. CDR3 DNA sequence: TGTGCCAGCAGTTTAGGGAGACAGAACACTGAAGCTTTCTTT.

The chain employs TRBV28 and TRBJ2-3, with a weak D call TRBD1 (6 bases). Germline V gene sequence: CDR1 MDHEN, CDR2 SYDVKM. This CDR3 has 13 residues. V gave up 7 bases and J gave up 2 bases, with 10 bases separating them. The CDR3 DNA follows: TGTGCCAGCACCACAGGGAACACAGATACGCAGTATTTT. Translation gives CASTTGNTDTQYF.

J is TRBJ2-2 and V is TRBV6-1; 7 nucleotides line up with TRBD2. V was clipped by 8 bases and J by 1 base; unmatched bases: 1. The CDR3 has 13 amino acids. Per the germline V gene, CDR1 is MNHNS and CDR2 is SASEGT. This CDR3 reads CASWGGNTGELFF. CDR3 nucleotides: TGTGCCAGCTGGGGGGGGAACACCGGGGAGCTGTTTTTT.

V and J are TRBV11-1 and TRBJ1-1, with 7 bases lining up with TRBD1. Germline assignment: CDR1 SGHAT and CDR2 FQDESV (reference sequence). The length of the CDR3 is 14 residues. The ends lost 4 bases at V and 7 bases at J; junction bases unmatched: 9. CDR3 residues: CASSSPTGTHEAFF. As DNA, the CDR3 is TGTGCCAGCAGCTCTCCGACAGGGACCCATGAAGCTTTCTTT.

The chain couples TRBV11-2 to TRBJ2-7, with 10 bases fitting TRBD2. The CDR3 contains 15 residues. V was pared by 4 bases and J by 4 bases, with 7 bases of the junction left unmatched. CDR1 is SGHAT and CDR2 is FQNNGV in the germline V gene. The CDR3 region has the DNA TGTGCCAGCAGCTCCCAAGCGGGGGGGCCTTACGAGCAGTACTTC. Its translation: CASSSQAGGPYEQYF. The whole variable domain, remainder taken from reference TRBV11-2 and TRBJ2-7, is EAGVAQSPRYKIIEKRQSVAFWCNPISGHATLYWYQQILGQGPKLLIQFQNNGVVDDSQLPKDRFSAERLKGVDSTLKIQPAKLEDSAVYLCASSSQAGGPYEQYFGPGTRLTVT.

In nucleotides, the CDR3 is TGTGCCATTCAGGGATCATCCTACGAGCAGTACTTC. This codes for CAIQGSSYEQYF. The chain combines TRBV6-1 with TRBJ2-7, with D perhaps matching TRBD1 (5 bases). Trimming cost V 10 bases and J 1 base, with 11 bases left between them. Germline V gives CDR1 MNHNS, CDR2 SASEGT. This CDR3 spans 12 amino acids.

The chain joins TRBV7-9 to TRBJ1-6; D is unclear. Germline lookup yields CDR1 SEHNR and CDR2 FQNEAQ (reference sequence). The CDR3 covers 14 residues. Between the trimmed V and J ends, which lost 4 bases and 6 bases, there was a span of 10 bases. CDR3: CASSSNVRNSPLHF. As DNA, the CDR3 is TGTGCCAGCAGCTCGAACGTGCGTAATTCACCCCTCCACTTT.

The J gene is TRBJ2-7, the V gene TRBV12-5, with D possibly matching TRBD2 (6 bases). The CDR3 is made up of 12 amino acids. V was cut by 3 bases and J by 8 bases, with 11 bases left in between. Germline loops: CDR1 LGHNT, CDR2 FRNRAP. The CDR3 DNA reads as TGTGCTAGTGGTTTAGGGACTTTGCAGCAGTACTTC. Amino acid sequence: CASGLGTLQQYF.

The V gene is TRBV4-1, the J gene TRBJ1-2, with 7 bases identical to TRBD1. V lost 8 bases and J lost 4; bases outside the gene matches: 10. CDR3 length: 14 residues. CDR1 is MGHRA and CDR2 is YSYEKL in the germline V gene. CDR3 DNA sequence: TGCGCCAGCCGACCGAGGGGGCGCGGCTATGGCTACACCTTC. Amino acids: CASRPRGRGYGYTF.

This clone has just one count. J is TRBJ1-2 and V is TRBV19; 10 bases are shared with TRBD1. The ends lost 7 bases at V and 4 bases at J; junction bases unmatched: 12. CDR3 length: 16 residues. Germline loops: CDR1 LNHDA, CDR2 SQIVND (reference sequence). The CDR3 loop is CASTIPGGQGVYGYTF. CDR3 nucleotide sequence: TGTGCCAGTACAATCCCTGGAGGACAGGGGGTCTATGGCTACACCTTC.

The chain has TRBV4-1 and TRBJ2-7, with TRBD1 identical over 8 bases. With V trimmed by 4 bases and J by 5 bases, 10 bases remained unmatched. This CDR3 is built from 15 residues. CDR1 is MGHRA and CDR2 is YSYEKL in the germline V gene. Here the CDR3 reads CASSRGQGLVHEQYF. DNA for the CDR3: TGCGCCAGCAGCCGAGGACAGGGATTAGTCCACGAGCAGTACTTC.

The chain combines TRBV6-1 with TRBJ1-1; 9 bases agree with TRBD1. Trimming removed 1 base from V and 7 bases from J; junction bases left unmatched: 7. CDR3 length: 15 residues. Germline V gene lookup returns CDR1 MNHNS and CDR2 SASEGT. The CDR3 bases are TGTGCCAGCAGTGAAGAGAACAGGGGGCGAGGTGAAGCTTTCTTT. Translation: CASSEENRGRGEAFF.

This chain connects TRBV7-6 to TRBJ1-4; possible D gene TRBD1, 6 bases. Germline V gene sequence: CDR1 SGHVS, CDR2 FNYEAQ. V shed 5 bases and J shed 4 bases, with 29 bases lying between them. The CDR3 length is 20 residues. The CDR3: CASSLSSLGPFGTSNEKLFF. CDR3 nucleotide sequence: TGTGCCAGCAGCCTCTCTAGCTTGGGGCCCTTCGGGACAAGTAATGAAAAACTGTTTTTT. Full variable domain (rest looked up from reference TRBV7-6 and TRBJ1-4): GAGVSQSPRYKVTKRGQDVALRCDPISGHVSLYWYRQALGQGPEFLTYFNYEAQQDKSGLPNDRFSAERPEGSISTLTIQRTEQRDSAMYRCASSLSSLGPFGTSNEKLFFGSGTQLSVL.

The chain uses TRBV6-1 and TRBJ1-5; D is unclear. Germline assignment: CDR1 MNHNS and CDR2 SASEGT. V lost 7 bases and J 2 bases, leaving 12 bases between the germline ends. The CDR3 sequence is 14 residues long. In nucleotides, the CDR3 is TGTGCCAGCACGTCCCCCGGGGGCAATCAGCCCCAGCATTTT. This encodes CASTSPGGNQPQHF.

The chain carries TRBV7-9 and TRBJ1-2; 7 positions match TRBD1. Losses at the gene ends were 5 bases for V and 5 bases for J; bases not matched to a gene: 11. This CDR3 comprises 15 residues. The germline V gene has CDR1 SEHNR and CDR2 FQNEAQ (reference sequence). The CDR3 nucleotides are TGTGCCAGCAGCCTGGGACAGAAAACCACTTATGGCTACACCTTC. It is translated as CASSLGQKTTYGYTF.

Only a few counts were recorded for this clone. CDR3 sequence reads: CASGLGPLKNNEQFF. DNA for the CDR3: TGTGCTAGTGGTTTGGGGCCTTTGAAAAACAATGAGCAGTTCTTC. This chain uses TRBV12-5 with TRBJ2-1; D gene unclear. Germline V gene data show CDR1 as LGHNT and CDR2 as FRNRAP. Trimming removed 1 base from V and 5 bases from J, with 12 bases in between. CDR3 length equals 15 residues. Combining the CDR3 with reference TRBV12-5 and TRBJ2-1 gives the whole variable domain DARVTQTPRHKVTEMGQEVTMRCQPILGHNTVFWYRQTMMQGLELLAYFRNRAPLDDSGMPKDRFSAEMPDATLATLKIQPSEPRDSAVYFCASGLGPLKNNEQFFGPGTRLTVL.

This clone was counted a single time. This rearrangement joins TRBV2 to TRBJ1-5, with 9 bases that match TRBD1. V lost 5 bases, J lost 6 bases, and 14 bases stayed unmatched. CDR1 SNHLY and CDR2 FYNNEI come from the germline V gene. This CDR3 is built from 17 residues. The CDR3 protein is CASSKVGQGKKFQPQHF. CDR3 coding DNA: TGTGCCAGCAGTAAGGTGGGACAGGGAAAGAAATTTCAGCCCCAGCATTTT.

This sequence joins TRBV10-1 and TRBJ2-7; possibly TRBD2 for D (6 bases). Trimming cost V 3 bases and J 7 bases, with 16 bases left between them. Germline V gene data show CDR1 as WNHNN and CDR2 as SYGVQD (reference sequence). This CDR3 comprises 14 residues. This CDR3 is CASSDTKMGGEQYF. The CDR3 bases are TGCGCCAGCAGTGACACCAAAATGGGGGGTGAGCAGTACTTC.

The chain carries TRBV10-3 and TRBJ2-2, with no clear D. Germline CDR1 and CDR2: ENHRY and SYGVKD. This CDR3 contains 16 residues. Trimming stripped 3 bases from V and 0 bases from J, with 11 bases between. CDR3 amino acids: CAISDSARANTGELFF. The DNA of the CDR3 is TGTGCCATCAGTGATTCCGCGCGAGCGAACACCGGGGAGCTGTTTTTT.

V and J are TRBV4-1 and TRBJ1-1; 8 nucleotides align to TRBD1. Germline lookup yields CDR1 MGHRA and CDR2 YSYEKL. V lost 0 bases and J lost 6; bases outside the gene matches: 6. CDR3 length: 15 residues. The CDR3 DNA sequence: TGCGCCAGCAGCCAAGATCAGGGGGCGCACCCTGAAGCTTTCTTT. As protein: CASSQDQGAHPEAFF.

The rearrangement uses TRBV11-2 and TRBJ2-2; 9 nucleotides agree with TRBD2. CDR1 and CDR2 (germline): SGHAT, FQNNGV. Germline trimming cut 5 bases from V and 0 bases from J; bases unmatched to any gene: 4. The CDR3 runs to 16 residues. The CDR3 spells CASSLAGGTNTGELFF. The CDR3 DNA follows: TGTGCCAGCAGCCTGGCGGGGGGGACGAACACCGGGGAGCTGTTTTTT.

The chain combines TRBV27 with TRBJ2-7, with D maybe TRBD1 (6 bases). The germline gives CDR1 MNHEY, CDR2 SMNVEV (reference sequence). There are 17 residues in the CDR3. V was cut by 2 bases and J by 5 bases, with 22 bases left in between. CDR3 amino acids: CASSLTTGSLFINEQYF. In DNA, the CDR3 is TGTGCCAGCAGTTTAACGACAGGTTCTCTCTTTATCAACGAGCAGTACTTC.

The chain couples TRBV7-6 to TRBJ1-1, with TRBD1 as a possible D gene (5 bases). Deletions cut 10 bases from V and 6 bases from J, with 12 bases between. This CDR3 region has 11 residues. CDR1 and CDR2 (germline): SGHVS, FNYEAQ. The CDR3, as DNA: TGTGCCACGGGGAGGGGCTCTGAAGCTTTCTTT. Its protein product is CATGRGSEAFF.